Sequencing of this TCR beta chain was carried out in a study of CD8+ T cells in alopecia areata. V was pared by 4 bases and J by 2 bases, with 9 bases between. The CDR3 covers 12 residues. Germline V lookup: CDR1 SQVTM, CDR2 ANQGSEA. General study findings and limits: It was less clear whether patients shared TCRs than it was in mice, possibly because of HLA. The study also sequences resident alphabeta T cells of normal skin in scalp samples. Researchers report lesional scalp, most notably alopecia totalis/universalis, outstripped normal scalp in clonality.

Both CD4+ and CD8+ T cells were separated by sorting PBMCs. In each case, RNA was isolated and then reverse transcribed into cDNA as the sequencing template. Sequenced by immunoSEQ multiplex PCR; TCRdb stores in-frame clones only, minus some. Among about 110,000 clones listed, around 59% were seen once. In this sample, this clone turned up a few times. What it recognizes is unknown. The chain couples TRBV29-1 to TRBJ2-7; tentatively, D is TRBD2 (6 bases). Material for sequencing was CD8+ T cells sorted from blood. This TCR derives from a human donor in good health. The CDR3 region has the DNA TGCAGCGTTGGGGAGGTTGCCTACGAGCAGTACTTC. This gives the protein CSVGEVAYEQYF.